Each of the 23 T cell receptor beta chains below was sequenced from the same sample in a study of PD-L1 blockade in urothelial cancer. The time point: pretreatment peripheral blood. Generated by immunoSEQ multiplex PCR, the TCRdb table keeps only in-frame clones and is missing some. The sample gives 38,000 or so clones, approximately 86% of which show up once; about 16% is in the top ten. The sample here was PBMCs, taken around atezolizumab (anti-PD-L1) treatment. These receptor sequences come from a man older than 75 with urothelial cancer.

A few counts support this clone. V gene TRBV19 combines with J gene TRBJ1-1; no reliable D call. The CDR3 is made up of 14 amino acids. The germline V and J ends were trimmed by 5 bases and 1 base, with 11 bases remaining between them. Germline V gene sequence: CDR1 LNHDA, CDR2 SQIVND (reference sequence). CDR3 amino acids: CASSPRHQNTEAFF. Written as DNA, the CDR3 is TGTGCCAGTAGTCCGAGACACCAGAACACTGAAGCTTTCTTT.

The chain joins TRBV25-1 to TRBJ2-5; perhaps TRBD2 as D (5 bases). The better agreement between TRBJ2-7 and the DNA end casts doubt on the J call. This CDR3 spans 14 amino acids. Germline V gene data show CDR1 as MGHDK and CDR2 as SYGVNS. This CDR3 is CASSDHPGIYEQYF. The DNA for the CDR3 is TGTGCCAGCAGTGATCACCCCGGGATATACGAGCAGTACTTC.

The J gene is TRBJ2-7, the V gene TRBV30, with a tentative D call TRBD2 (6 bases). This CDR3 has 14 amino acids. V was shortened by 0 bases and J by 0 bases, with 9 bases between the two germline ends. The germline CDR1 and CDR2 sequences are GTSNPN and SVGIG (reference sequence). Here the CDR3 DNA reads TGTGCCTGGAGTGTACGGCGGGGCTCCTACGAGCAGTACTTC. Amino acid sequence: CAWSVRRGSYEQYF. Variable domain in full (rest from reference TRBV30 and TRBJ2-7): SQTIHQWPATLVQPVGSPLSLECTVEGTSNPNLYWYRQAAGRGLQLLFYSVGIGQISSEVPQNLSASRPQDRQFILSSKKLLLSDSGFYLCAWSVRRGSYEQYFGPGTRLTVT.

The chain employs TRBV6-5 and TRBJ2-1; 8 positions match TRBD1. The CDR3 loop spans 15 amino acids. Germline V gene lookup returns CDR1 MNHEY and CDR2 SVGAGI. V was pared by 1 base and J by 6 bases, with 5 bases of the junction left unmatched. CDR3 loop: CASSYFDRGINEQFF. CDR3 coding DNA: TGTGCCAGCAGTTACTTCGACAGGGGTATCAATGAGCAGTTCTTC.

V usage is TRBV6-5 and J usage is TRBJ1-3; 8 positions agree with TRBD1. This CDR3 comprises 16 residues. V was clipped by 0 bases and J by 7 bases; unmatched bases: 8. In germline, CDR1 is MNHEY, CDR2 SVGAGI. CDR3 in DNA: TGTGCCAGCAGTTACTCCAGGACAGGGCGGGTGAACACCATATATTTT. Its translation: CASSYSRTGRVNTIYF.

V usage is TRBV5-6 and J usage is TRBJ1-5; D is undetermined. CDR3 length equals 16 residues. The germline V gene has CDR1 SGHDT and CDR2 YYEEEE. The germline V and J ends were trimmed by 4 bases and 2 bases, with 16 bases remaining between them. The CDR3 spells CASSPKPGEGNQPQHF. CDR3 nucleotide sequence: TGTGCCAGCAGCCCCAAACCCGGGGAGGGCAATCAGCCCCAGCATTTT.

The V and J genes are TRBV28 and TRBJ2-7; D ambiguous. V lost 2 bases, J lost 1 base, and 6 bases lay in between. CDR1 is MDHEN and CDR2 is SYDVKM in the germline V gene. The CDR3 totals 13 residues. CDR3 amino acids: CASSLTTSYEQYF. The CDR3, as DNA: TGTGCCAGCAGTTTAACTACTTCCTACGAGCAGTACTTC. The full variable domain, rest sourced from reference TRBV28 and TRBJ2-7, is DVKVTQSSRYLVKRTGEKVFLECVQDMDHENMFWYRQDPGLGLRLIYFSYDVKMKEKGDIPEGYSVSREKKERFSLILESASTNQTSMYLCASSLTTSYEQYFGPGTRLTVT.

The CDR3 here is CASSLDLAGAYNEQFF. CDR3 sequence (DNA): TGCGCCAGCAGCCTAGACCTAGCGGGAGCTTACAATGAGCAGTTCTTC. The J gene is TRBJ2-1, the V gene TRBV5-1; TRBD2 matches at 10 bases. V lost 4 bases and J lost 4; bases outside the gene matches: 8. Germline CDR1 reads SGHRS; CDR2 reads YFSETQ. This CDR3 has 16 amino acids.

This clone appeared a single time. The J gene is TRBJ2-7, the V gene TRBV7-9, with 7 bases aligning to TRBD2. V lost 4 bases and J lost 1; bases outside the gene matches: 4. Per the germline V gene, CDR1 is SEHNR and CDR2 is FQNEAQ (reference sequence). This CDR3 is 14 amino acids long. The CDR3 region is CASSSWTSSYEQYF. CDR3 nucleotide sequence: TGTGCCAGCAGCTCCTGGACTAGTTCCTACGAGCAGTACTTC. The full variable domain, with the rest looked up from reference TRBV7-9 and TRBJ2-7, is DTGVSQNPRHKITKRGQNVTFRCDPISEHNRLYWYRQTLGQGPEFLTYFQNEAQLEKSRLLSDRFSAERPKGSFSTLEIQRTEQGDSAMYLCASSSWTSSYEQYFGPGTRLTVT.

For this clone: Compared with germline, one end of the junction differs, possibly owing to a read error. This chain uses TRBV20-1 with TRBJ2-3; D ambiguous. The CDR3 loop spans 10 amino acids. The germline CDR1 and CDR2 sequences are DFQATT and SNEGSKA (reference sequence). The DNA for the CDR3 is TGCAGTGGGTCGTCTGAAGTGAGGCATTTT. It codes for CSGSSEVRHF.

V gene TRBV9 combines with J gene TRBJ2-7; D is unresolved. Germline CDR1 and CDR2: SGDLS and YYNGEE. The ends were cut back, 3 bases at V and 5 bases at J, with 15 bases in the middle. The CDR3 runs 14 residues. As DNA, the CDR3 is TGTGCCAGCAGCGCTCAACACGACACGGACGAGCAGTACTTC. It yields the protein CASSAQHDTDEQYF.

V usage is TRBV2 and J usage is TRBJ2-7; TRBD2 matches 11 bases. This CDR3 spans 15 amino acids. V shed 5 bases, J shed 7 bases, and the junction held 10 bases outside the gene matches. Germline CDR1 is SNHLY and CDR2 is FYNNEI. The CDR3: CASSTRLAGNEEQYF. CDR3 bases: TGTGCCAGCAGTACCCGACTAGCGGGAAATGAAGAGCAGTACTTC.

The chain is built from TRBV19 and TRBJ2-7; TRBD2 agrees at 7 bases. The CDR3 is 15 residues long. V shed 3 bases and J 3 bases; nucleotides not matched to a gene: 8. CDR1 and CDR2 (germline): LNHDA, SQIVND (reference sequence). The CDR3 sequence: CASSMKLATDYEQYF. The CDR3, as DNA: TGTGCCAGTAGTATGAAACTAGCGACTGACTACGAGCAGTACTTC.

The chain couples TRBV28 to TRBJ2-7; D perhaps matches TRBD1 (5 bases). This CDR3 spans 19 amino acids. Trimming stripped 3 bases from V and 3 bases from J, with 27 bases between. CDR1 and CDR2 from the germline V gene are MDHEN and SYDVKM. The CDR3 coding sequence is TGTGCCAGCAGTTTGATGGCTGTTGAGCTGGGGCGCCCTTTCTACGAGCAGTACTTC. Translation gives CASSLMAVELGRPFYEQYF.

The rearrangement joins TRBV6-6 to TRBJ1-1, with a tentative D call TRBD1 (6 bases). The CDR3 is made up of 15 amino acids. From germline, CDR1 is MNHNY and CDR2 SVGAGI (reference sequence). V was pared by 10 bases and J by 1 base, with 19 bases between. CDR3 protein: CATLPQGRKNTEAFF. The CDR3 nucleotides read TGTGCCACGTTACCCCAGGGGCGTAAGAACACTGAAGCTTTCTTT.

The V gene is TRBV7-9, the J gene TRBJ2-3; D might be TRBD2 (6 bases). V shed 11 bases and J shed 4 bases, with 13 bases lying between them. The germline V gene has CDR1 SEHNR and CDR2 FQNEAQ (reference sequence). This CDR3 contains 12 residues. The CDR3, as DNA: TGTGCCGGAGGGATTGGGCCAGATACGCAGTATTTT. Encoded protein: CAGGIGPDTQYF.

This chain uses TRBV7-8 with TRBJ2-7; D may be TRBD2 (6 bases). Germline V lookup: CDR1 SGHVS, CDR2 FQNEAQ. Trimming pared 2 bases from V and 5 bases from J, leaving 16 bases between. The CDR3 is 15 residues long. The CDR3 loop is CASSLIGGTPHEQYF. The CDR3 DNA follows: TGTGCCAGCAGCTTAATCGGCGGGACTCCCCACGAGCAGTACTTC.

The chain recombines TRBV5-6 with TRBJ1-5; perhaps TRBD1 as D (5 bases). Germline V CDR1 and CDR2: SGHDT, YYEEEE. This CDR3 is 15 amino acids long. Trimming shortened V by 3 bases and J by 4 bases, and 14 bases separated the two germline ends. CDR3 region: CASSSTRQFNQPQHF. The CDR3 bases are TGTGCCAGCAGCTCAACCCGACAGTTTAATCAGCCCCAGCATTTT.

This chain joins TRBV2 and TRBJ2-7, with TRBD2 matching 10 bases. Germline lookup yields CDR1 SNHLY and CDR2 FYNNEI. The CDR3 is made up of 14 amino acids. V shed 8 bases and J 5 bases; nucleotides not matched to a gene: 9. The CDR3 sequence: CASFRAGGLNEQYF. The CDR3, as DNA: TGTGCCAGCTTTAGAGCGGGAGGGCTTAACGAGCAGTACTTC.

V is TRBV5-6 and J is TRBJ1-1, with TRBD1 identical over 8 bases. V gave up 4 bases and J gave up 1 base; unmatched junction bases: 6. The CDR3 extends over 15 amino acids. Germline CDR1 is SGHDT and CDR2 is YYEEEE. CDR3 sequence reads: CASSPLTGGNTEAFF. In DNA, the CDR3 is TGTGCCAGCAGCCCTTTAACAGGGGGGAACACTGAAGCTTTCTTT.

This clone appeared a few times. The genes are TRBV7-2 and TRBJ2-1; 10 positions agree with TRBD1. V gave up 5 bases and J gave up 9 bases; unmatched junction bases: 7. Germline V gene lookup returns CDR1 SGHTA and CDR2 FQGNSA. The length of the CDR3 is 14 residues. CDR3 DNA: TGTGCCAGCAGCCGGAGACAGGGGGCCGGTGAGCAGTTCTTC. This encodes CASSRRQGAGEQFF.

In DNA form, the CDR3 reads TGCGCCAGCAGCCGCGGGGCGGGAGCCACCCCAGATACGCAGTATTTT. Translation: CASSRGAGATPDTQYF. This rearrangement joins TRBV5-1 to TRBJ2-3; 7 bases fit TRBD2. Germline trimming cut 4 bases from V and 4 bases from J; bases unmatched to any gene: 12. The CDR3 is 16 amino acids. Germline CDR1 reads SGHRS; CDR2 reads YFSETQ.

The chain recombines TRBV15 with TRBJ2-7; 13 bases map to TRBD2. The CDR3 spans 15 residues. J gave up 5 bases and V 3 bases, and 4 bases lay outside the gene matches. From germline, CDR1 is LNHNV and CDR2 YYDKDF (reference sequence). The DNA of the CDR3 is TGTGCCACCAGCAGTCGACTAGCGGGAGGAAACGAGCAGTACTTC. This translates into CATSSRLAGGNEQYF.